This note documents a single TCR beta chain sequence. Its antigen has not been determined. Per-nucleotide qualities are absent, and no much larger clonotype sits a single base away. The immunoSEQ Assay, a bias-controlled multiplex PCR, was used to amplify TCRbeta CDR3 regions from genomic DNA. In the source study's methods: The number of nucleated cells in each sample was estimated from the amplification of reference gene primers within the assay. To quantify the absolute abundance of each unique TCRbeta CDR3 rearrangement, sequence reads were collapsed and filtered. For each sample, productive Simpson clonality was calculated as the square root of Simpson's diversity index across productive rearrangements. TCRdb's version of the immuneACCESS table is confined to in-frame rearrangements and falls short of the full clone set. An unresolved V gene accounts for under half of the shortfall where checked; the remainder is of unknown origin. Clone size and V and J calls were adopted from that table, with D and trimming inferred from the DNA. The table for this sample lists about 380,000 clones; roughly nine tenths of them were counted only once. The ten largest make up under 3% of the sample.

This entry belongs to a study of blood T cell repertoires in COVID-19 (dated by TCRdb to 2019 to 2021). About the study as a whole: Samples covering the acute and convalescent phases of COVID-19 were provided by collaborators in the United States, Italy and Spain. Where available, HLA class I and class II types were taken from metadata supplied by the sample provider and were not determined by assay-based typing. Subjects who had been exposed to COVID-19, were actively infected with it, or had recovered from it provided the deeply sampled blood TCRbeta repertoires that made up the dataset. The material from the prospective study consisted of cDNA or gDNA derived from T cells, B-cell-depleted T cells, or PBMCs. Samples came from the ongoing ImmuneRACE study (first 160 participants) plus 1,254 subjects from 6 global collaborators. Sample metadata almost always included a de-identified subject ID, COVID-19 status, age in years and sex. The repertoires were made available in a free public database intended to serve as a resource for research on the immune response to SARS-CoV-2.

Participants in the prospective study were aged roughly 18 to 89 years, lived in approximately 26 United States geographic areas, and enrolled through a virtual design. In the prospective study, cohorts were assigned on the basis of participant-reported clinical history obtained from a screening survey and a study questionnaire. ImmuneRACE Cohort 3 recovered participants were defined by two consecutive negative NP/OP PCR tests, healthcare professional clearance, or symptom resolution. Mobile phlebotomists in the prospective study collected whole blood, serum and a nasopharyngeal or oropharyngeal swab from every participant. Additional blood draws and questionnaires over an approximately two-month period could optionally be provided by prospective study participants. Before DNA extraction, prospective study blood samples were shipped either frozen or at room temperature. General findings and caveats noted by the study authors: Clinical and demographic metadata were provided uncurated, with the amount varying by source and participant.

CDR1 is given as SGHRS and CDR2 as YFSETQ, both from the germline V gene. Trimming at the junction amounts to 4 bases on V and 14 bases on J, and the germline ends lie 6 bases apart. The CDR3 contains 9 residues, cysteine and phenylalanine counted. Only the CDR3 DNA stays, 27 bases, in frame from base 1. Input material: PBMCs or T cells enriched from blood (not recorded which). This receptor was obtained from a woman in her 30s who had recovered from COVID-19. Recombination connected TRBV5-1 to TRBJ1-4; the D gene cannot be named for sure. The DNA sequence follows: TGCGCCAGCAGCCCGGGGCTGTTTTTT. Its product reads: CASSPGLFF.